In this sample, the clone carrying this T cell receptor (beta chain) turned up a few times. Its antigen is as yet unknown. This CDR3 comprises 14 residues. V was trimmed by 3 bases and J by 1 base, leaving 9 bases between them. This entry belongs to a study of T cell repertoires in cytomegalovirus infection. Overall study: Signatures in public TCR beta sequences pointed to both CMV infection and matching HLA type.

TCRdb redid the calling of the reads with MiXCR, one entry per CDR3 protein. The repertoire has around 200,000 distinct CDR3 sequences, 35% to 40% of them found once; the top ten carry approximately 60%. Material: CD8+ T cells from cultured PBMCs, obtained from culture after CMV antigen stimulation. This chain links TRBV12-3 or TRBV12-4 with TRBJ1-1, with D possibly being TRBD1 (6 bases). The sequence was collected from a human donor in good health (CMV status not recorded). Some clones in this sample may be carry-over from other donors' samples. The chain's CDR3 is CASSFTGRNTEAFF. In DNA, the CDR3 is TGTGCCAGCAGTTTTACAGGGCGGAACACTGAAGCTTTCTTT.